This record concerns one T cell receptor (beta chain) sequence. Trimming took 0 bases from V and 4 from J, leaving 16 bases between them. The CDR3 is 16 amino acids. Germline assignment: CDR1 SGHRS and CDR2 YFSETQ. These data come from a study of cytomegalovirus exposure and HLA in healthy donors. Primers for the PCR totalled 60 Vbeta and 13 Jbeta. Methods used by the authors: Later work found 80 million or so unique TCR beta chains, with about 10 million shared. The protocol was immunoSEQ multiplex PCR, while the TCRdb copy is restricted to in-frame clones and leaves out a portion. V, J and clone size were drawn from that table, and D and trimming were deduced from the DNA. The sample comprises more than 95,000 clones, 78% of which are singletons, and about 5.3% rests with the top ten.

This TCR was recovered from a male donor in good health and CMV-seronegative. The V call is TRBV5-1, the J call TRBJ1-1; perhaps TRBD1 as D (5 bases). Sequencing was performed on PBMCs. CDR3 sequence reads: CASSLVAQGMPTEAFF. The DNA for the CDR3 is TGCGCCAGCAGCTTGGTAGCTCAGGGAATGCCCACTGAAGCTTTCTTT. Combining the CDR3 with reference TRBV5-1 and TRBJ1-1 gives the whole variable domain KAGVTQTPRYLIKTRGQQVTLSCSPISGHRSVSWYQQTPGQGLQFLFEYFSETQRNKGNFPGRFSGRQFSNSRSEMNVSTLELGDSALYLCASSLVAQGMPTEAFFGQGTRLTVV.